This T cell receptor beta chain was identified during a study of identical twins. The germline V gene has CDR1 SSHAT and CDR2 FNYEAQ (reference sequence). The CDR3 loop spans 15 amino acids. From the 5' RACE reads, TCRdb called clonotypes with MiXCR, one entry per CDR3 protein. The data show around 200,000 distinct CDR3 sequences, with around 10% seen just once and 5.1% held by the top ten. In the case of this clonotype: One end of the junction is discordant with germline, which a read error may explain.

The J gene is TRBJ2-2, the V gene TRBV7-7; D gene ambiguous. The TCR originated in a woman between 18 and 29 years old in good health. Material: memory (CD45RO+) T cells sorted from blood. CDR3 loop: CASSQLSGNTGELFF. The CDR3 nucleotides read TGTGCTAGCAGCCAGCTGTCCGGAAACACCGGGGAGCTGTTTTTT.